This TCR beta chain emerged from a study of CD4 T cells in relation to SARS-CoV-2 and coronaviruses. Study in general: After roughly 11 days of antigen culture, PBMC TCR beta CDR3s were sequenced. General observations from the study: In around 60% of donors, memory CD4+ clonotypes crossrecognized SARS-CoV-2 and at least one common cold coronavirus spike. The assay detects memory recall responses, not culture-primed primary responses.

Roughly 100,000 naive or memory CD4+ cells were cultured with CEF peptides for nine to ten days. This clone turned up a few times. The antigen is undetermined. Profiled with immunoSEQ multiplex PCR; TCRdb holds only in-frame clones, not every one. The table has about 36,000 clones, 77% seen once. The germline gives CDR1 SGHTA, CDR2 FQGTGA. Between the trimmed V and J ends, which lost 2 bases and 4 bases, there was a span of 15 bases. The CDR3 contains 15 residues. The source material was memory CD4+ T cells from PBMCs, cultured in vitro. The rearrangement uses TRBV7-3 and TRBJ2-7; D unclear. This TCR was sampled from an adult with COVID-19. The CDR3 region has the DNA TGTGCCAGCAGCTTATATGGGGTCGTCGGATACGAGCAGTACTTC. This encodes CASSLYGVVGYEQYF.